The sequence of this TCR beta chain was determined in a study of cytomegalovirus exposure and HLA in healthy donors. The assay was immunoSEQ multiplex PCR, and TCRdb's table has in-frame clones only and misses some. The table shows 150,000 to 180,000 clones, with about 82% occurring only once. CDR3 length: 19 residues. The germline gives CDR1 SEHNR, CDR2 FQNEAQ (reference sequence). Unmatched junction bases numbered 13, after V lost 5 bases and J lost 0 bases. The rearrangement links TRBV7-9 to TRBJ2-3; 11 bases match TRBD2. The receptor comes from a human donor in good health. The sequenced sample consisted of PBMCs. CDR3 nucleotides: TGTGCCAGCAGCACCAGCAACGGACTAGCGGGCTTTAGCACAGATACGCAGTATTTT. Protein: CASSTSNGLAGFSTDTQYF. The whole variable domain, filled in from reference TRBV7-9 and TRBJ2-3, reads DTGVSQNPRHKITKRGQNVTFRCDPISEHNRLYWYRQTLGQGPEFLTYFQNEAQLEKSRLLSDRFSAERPKGSFSTLEIQRTEQGDSAMYLCASSTSNGLAGFSTDTQYFGPGTRLTVL.